The 12 T cell receptor beta chains below come from one sample, sequenced in a study of blood T cell repertoires in COVID-19 (dated by TCRdb to 2019 to 2021). The library was built by means of the immunoSEQ multiplex PCR assay. The immuneACCESS repertoire file appears here via TCRdb, limited to in-frame rearrangements. These files lack a portion of the clones; in checked studies, under half of the deficit traces to unresolved V genes, and the cause of the others is not known. The sample yields around 29,000 clones; more than 70% were counted once. The ten largest clones add up to 13% to 15% of the sample. The source material was peripheral blood. The origin of the receptors is a human donor with active COVID-19. The donor label of this sample is uncertain.

The chain has TRBV12-5 and TRBJ2-5, with a possible D match to TRBD2 (6 bases). This CDR3 has 15 residues. The germline V gene has CDR1 LGHNT and CDR2 FRNRAP. The V and J ends lost 5 bases and 2 bases respectively, with 15 bases between them. The CDR3 reads CASGPEWGGQETQYF. The CDR3, as DNA: TGTGCTAGTGGTCCCGAATGGGGAGGACAAGAGACCCAGTACTTC.

The rearrangement joins TRBV9 to TRBJ2-1, with 8 bases that match TRBD2. Losses at the gene ends were 0 bases for V and 7 bases for J; bases not matched to a gene: 3. Looked up from germline, CDR1 is SGDLS and CDR2 is YYNGEE. CDR3 size: 14 residues. The CDR3 DNA reads TGTGCCAGCAGCGTAGAAGCTAGCGGGAATGAGCAGTTCTTC. It translates to CASSVEASGNEQFF.

This clone was observed once. This sample also contains other DNA sequences that code for the same CDR3. J is TRBJ2-1 and V is TRBV6-2 or TRBV6-3, with 11 positions matching TRBD1. Looked up from germline, CDR1 is MNHEY and CDR2 is SVGEGT. CDR3 length: 15 residues. With 4 bases clipped from V and 12 bases from J, the junction kept 11 bases outside the gene matches. For the CDR3, the DNA is TGTGCCAGCAGTTCCGGACAGGGGGCGCCGGGTTCGCAGTTCTTC. Its translation: CASSSGQGAPGSQFF.

This clone was recorded once. CDR3 sequence reads: CASSQNGLALDEQYF. The CDR3 bases are TGCGCCAGCAGCCAAAATGGACTAGCTTTGGACGAGCAGTACTTC. The chain links TRBV4-3 to TRBJ2-7, with 8 positions matching TRBD2. The CDR3 is made up of 15 amino acids. Germline V gives CDR1 LGHNA, CDR2 YSLEER. V lost 2 bases and J lost 5; bases outside the gene matches: 8.

The chain employs TRBV11-2 and TRBJ2-2; TRBD1 aligns across 9 bases. The CDR3 is 17 residues long. V lost 6 bases to trimming and J lost 6 bases; unmatched junction nucleotides: 14. CDR1 and CDR2 (germline): SGHAT, FQNNGV. The CDR3 reads CASSPRRTGVESGELFF. DNA for the CDR3: TGTGCCAGCAGTCCGAGAAGGACAGGGGTGGAGTCCGGGGAGCTGTTTTTT.

The gene calls are TRBV25-1 and TRBJ2-5; 11 bases line up with TRBD2. J was trimmed by 7 bases and V by 6 bases; bases with no gene match: 13. This CDR3 spans 16 amino acids. Germline CDR1 MGHDK, CDR2 SYGVNS. The CDR3 nucleotides read TGTGCCAGCAGGGCTAGCGGGGGGCCTCGAGTAGGGACCCAGTACTTC. Its translation: CASRASGGPRVGTQYF.

CDR3 DNA sequence: TGCGCCAGCAGCTGGACTAGCGCCCAAGAGACCCAGTACTTC. Amino acid sequence: CASSWTSAQETQYF. J is TRBJ2-5 and V is TRBV5-1; TRBD2 agrees at 9 bases. V dropped 3 bases and J dropped 1; count of bases not matched to a gene: 1. The CDR3 is made up of 14 amino acids. Looked up from germline, CDR1 is SGHRS and CDR2 is YFSETQ. The full variable domain, with the rest looked up from reference TRBV5-1 and TRBJ2-5, is KAGVTQTPRYLIKTRGQQVTLSCSPISGHRSVSWYQQTPGQGLQFLFEYFSETQRNKGNFPGRFSGRQFSNSRSEMNVSTLELGDSALYLCASSWTSAQETQYFGPGTRLLVL.

The chain recombines TRBV6-5 with TRBJ1-2; possibly TRBD1 for D (6 bases). The length of the CDR3 is 16 residues. Trimming removed 1 base at V and 2 bases at J, with 14 bases between. CDR1 is MNHEY, CDR2 SVGAGI, per germline. CDR3 sequence (DNA): TGTGCCAGCAGTTACTTACCTTCGGGACAAAACTATGGCTACACCTTC. Translation gives CASSYLPSGQNYGYTF.

This clone was counted a single time. This sequence joins TRBV5-4 and TRBJ2-1; 12 bases match TRBD2. The J segment lost 13 bases and the V segment lost 1 base, leaving 3 bases of the junction unmatched. Germline V gene data show CDR1 as SGHNT and CDR2 as YYREEE (reference sequence). The CDR3 extends over 13 amino acids. The DNA for the CDR3 is TGTGCCAGCAGCTTGCCGACTAGCGGGAGACAGTTCTTC. It specifies CASSLPTSGRQFF.

This chain joins TRBV19 and TRBJ2-7, with 10 bases lining up with TRBD1. The CDR3 length is 15 residues. Germline lookup yields CDR1 LNHDA and CDR2 SQIVND (reference sequence). Germline trimming cut 4 bases from V and 5 bases from J; bases unmatched to any gene: 8. Here the CDR3 reads CASSTRDRGGNEQYF. In DNA form, the CDR3 reads TGTGCCAGTAGTACCCGGGACAGGGGTGGCAACGAGCAGTACTTC.

The V call is TRBV7-9, the J call TRBJ1-2; no clear D gene. Germline assignment: CDR1 SEHNR and CDR2 FQNEAQ (reference sequence). The CDR3 is 14 amino acids. The V and J ends lost 5 bases and 8 bases respectively, with 18 bases between them. CDR3 in DNA: TGTGCCAGCAGCGCCAGGACTAGCATCCCGGGCTACACCTTC. Protein: CASSARTSIPGYTF.

V gene TRBV18 combines with J gene TRBJ1-2; 8 nucleotides match TRBD1. This CDR3 is 14 amino acids long. V lost 3 bases and J lost 7; bases outside the gene matches: 7. CDR1 is KGHSH, CDR2 LQKENI, per germline. The CDR3 DNA reads as TGTGCCAGCTCACCTTCGACAGGGGCGGGTGGCTACACCTTC. This gives the protein CASSPSTGAGGYTF.